These 3 T cell receptor beta chains were all obtained from the same sample, sequenced in a study of T cell repertoires in cytomegalovirus infection (dated by TCRdb to between 2018 and 2021). TCRdb names Illumina HiSeq 1500 as the instrument used. TCRdb itself trimmed the public reads at Q25 with fastp, ran MiXCR and retained productive beta chains. Rows are unified per CDR3 protein, each entry keeping the most common DNA and genes. The sample records under 300,000 distinct CDR3 sequences, approximately 13% of which are singletons. Approximately 1.6% of the sample comes from the top ten. What was sequenced was PBMCs. These TCRs come from a human donor in good health (CMV status not recorded). Some clones in this sample may be carry-over from other donors' samples.

This clonotype was observed many times. The rearrangement joins TRBV6-2 or TRBV6-3 to TRBJ2-3, with D perhaps matching TRBD1 or TRBD2 (6 bases each). V shed 5 bases and J shed 3 bases, with 27 bases lying between them. Germline loops: CDR1 MNHEY, CDR2 SVGEGT. This CDR3 is built from 19 residues. The CDR3 DNA is TGTGCCAGCAGTCGCACTCGGAGTAGCGGAGGGGGGAAGACAGATACGCAGTATTTT. Its translation is CASSRTRSSGGGKTDTQYF.

This clonotype has just a few counts. The DNA for the CDR3 is TGTGCCAGCAGCTCCCCGGGATTGGGGCAAAATGAGCAGTTCTTC. Protein: CASSSPGLGQNEQFF. This chain uses TRBV7-2 with TRBJ2-1; D may be TRBD1 or TRBD2 (5 bases each). Trimming shortened V by 4 bases and J by 7 bases, and 17 bases separated the two germline ends. The CDR3 has 15 residues. Germline loops: CDR1 SGHTA, CDR2 FQGNSA.

The chain combines TRBV19 with TRBJ1-5, with 7 bases lining up with TRBD1. CDR3 length: 15 amino acids. CDR1 LNHDA and CDR2 SQIVND come from the germline V gene (reference sequence). J was trimmed by 1 base and V by 5 bases; bases with no gene match: 5. The CDR3 bases are TGTGCCAGTAGTTCGACAGGGCCGAGCAATCAGCCCCAGCATTTT. Protein product: CASSSTGPSNQPQHF.